These T cell receptor beta chains were read from a single sample in a study of T cell responses to AZD1222 COVID-19 vaccine. Data came from immunoSEQ multiplex PCR; TCRdb stores just in-frame clones and leaves some out. The table lists some 150,000 clones, 90% of them singletons. The material sequenced was peripheral blood, taken on day 0 of AZD1222 vaccination. Receptors originate from an adult in good health. The CDR3 runs from the conserved cysteine through the conserved F or W. The order of the fields is CDR3 protein, CDR3 DNA, V gene, J gene, D gene, clone size. The D gene is left open where the match is weak. Clone size is stated in some rows and not others, as once, few, many or a class when expanded.

cdr3_aa: CASSRLPPSGSSYNEQFF
cdr3_nt: TGTGCCAGCAGTCGACTTCCTCCTAGCGGGAGCTCCTACAATGAGCAGTTCTTC
v_call: TRBV6-6
j_call: TRBJ2-1
d_call: TRBD2
clone_size: -

cdr3_aa: CASSQHRGWGETQYF
cdr3_nt: TGTGCCAGCAGCCAACACAGGGGATGGGGAGAGACCCAGTACTTC
v_call: TRBV14
j_call: TRBJ2-5
d_call: TRBD1
clone_size: -

cdr3_aa: CASSQVDLSDTQYF
cdr3_nt: TGCGCCAGCAGCCAAGTGGACCTATCAGATACGCAGTATTTT
v_call: TRBV4-1
j_call: TRBJ2-3
d_call: -
clone_size: -

cdr3_aa: CASSGGGNSPLHF
cdr3_nt: TGTGCCAGCAGTGGCGGGGGGAATTCACCCCTCCACTTT
v_call: TRBV25-1
j_call: TRBJ1-6
d_call: -
clone_size: -

cdr3_aa: CASSLRVGMNTEAFF
cdr3_nt: TGTGCCAGCAGCCTCCGGGTGGGAATGAACACTGAAGCTTTCTTT
v_call: TRBV3-1/TRBV3-2
j_call: TRBJ1-1
d_call: -
clone_size: once

cdr3_aa: CASSSGTKPSSYNSPLHF
cdr3_nt: TGTGCCAGCAGTTCCGGGACAAAACCTAGCTCCTATAATTCACCCCTCCACTTT
v_call: TRBV28
j_call: TRBJ1-6
d_call: -
clone_size: few

cdr3_aa: CASHRDRGQPQHF
cdr3_nt: TGTGCCAGCCACAGGGACAGGGGACAGCCCCAGCATTTT
v_call: TRBV2
j_call: TRBJ1-5
d_call: TRBD1
clone_size: -

cdr3_aa: CASTPGGAPLTDTQYF
cdr3_nt: TGTGCCAGTACCCCTGGAGGGGCACCCCTCACAGATACGCAGTATTTT
v_call: TRBV19
j_call: TRBJ2-3
d_call: -
clone_size: -

cdr3_aa: CASSPRSTVPGELFF
cdr3_nt: TGTGCCAGCAGCCCGAGGTCTACAGTTCCCGGGGAGCTGTTTTTT
v_call: TRBV27
j_call: TRBJ2-2
d_call: -
clone_size: once

cdr3_aa: CASSLEYRGEYNEQFF
cdr3_nt: TGTGCCAGCAGCTTGGAGTACAGGGGGGAGTACAATGAGCAGTTCTTC
v_call: TRBV5-6
j_call: TRBJ2-1
d_call: TRBD1
clone_size: -

cdr3_aa: CASSYEASGANVLTF
cdr3_nt: TGTGCCAGCAGTTACGAAGCCTCTGGGGCCAACGTCCTGACTTTC
v_call: TRBV6-2/TRBV6-3
j_call: TRBJ2-6
d_call: -
clone_size: many

cdr3_aa: CASSPQGRDGYTF
cdr3_nt: TGTGCCAGTAGTCCCCAGGGACGCGATGGCTACACCTTC
v_call: TRBV19
j_call: TRBJ1-2
d_call: -
clone_size: -

cdr3_aa: CASRFQLGGLRDGYTF
cdr3_nt: TGTGCCAGCAGGTTCCAGCTAGGAGGCCTCCGCGACGGCTACACCTTC
v_call: TRBV27
j_call: TRBJ1-2
d_call: -
clone_size: -

cdr3_aa: CASRTPRTDMNTEAFF
cdr3_nt: TGTGCCAGCAGAACCCCTAGGACAGATATGAACACTGAAGCTTTCTTT
v_call: TRBV27
j_call: TRBJ1-1
d_call: -
clone_size: -

cdr3_aa: CASSRTGGEQYF
cdr3_nt: TGTGCCAGCAGCCGGACAGGGGGCGAGCAGTACTTC
v_call: TRBV7-8
j_call: TRBJ2-7
d_call: TRBD1
clone_size: -

cdr3_aa: CASSNDIYSNQPQHF
cdr3_nt: TGTGCCAGCAGCAACGACATATACAGCAATCAGCCCCAGCATTTT
v_call: TRBV5-5
j_call: TRBJ1-5
d_call: -
clone_size: -

cdr3_aa: CASRDLYSNQPQHF
cdr3_nt: TGTGCCAGCCGGGACCTATATAGCAATCAGCCCCAGCATTTT
v_call: TRBV18
j_call: TRBJ1-5
d_call: -
clone_size: -

cdr3_aa: CASSAGGPEQYF
cdr3_nt: TGTGCCAGCAGCGCCGGCGGACCCGAGCAGTACTTC
v_call: TRBV3-1/TRBV3-2
j_call: TRBJ2-7
d_call: -
clone_size: -

cdr3_aa: CASSQGRGGSSYNEQFF
cdr3_nt: TGCGCCAGCAGCCAGGGGCGGGGAGGGAGCTCCTACAATGAGCAGTTCTTC
v_call: TRBV4-3
j_call: TRBJ2-1
d_call: TRBD2
clone_size: few

cdr3_aa: CASSFQGGVSKNIQYF
cdr3_nt: TGTGCCAGCAGTTTCCAGGGGGGTGTTAGCAAAAACATTCAGTACTTC
v_call: TRBV28
j_call: TRBJ2-4
d_call: -
clone_size: -

cdr3_aa: CASSLVRTGTYEQYF
cdr3_nt: TGTGCCAGCAGCTTGGTGAGGACAGGAACCTACGAGCAGTACTTC
v_call: TRBV5-6
j_call: TRBJ2-7
d_call: TRBD1
clone_size: -

cdr3_aa: CASSQVSKGNIQYF
cdr3_nt: TGTGCCAGCAGCCAAGTATCTAAGGGGAACATTCAGTACTTC
v_call: TRBV3-1/TRBV3-2
j_call: TRBJ2-4
d_call: -
clone_size: -

cdr3_aa: CASSCTGCSGRIGNEQFF
cdr3_nt: TGTGCCAGCAGCTGTACCGGGTGTAGCGGGAGAATCGGCAATGAGCAGTTCTTC
v_call: TRBV7-3
j_call: TRBJ2-1
d_call: TRBD2
clone_size: -

cdr3_aa: CASSRGGRHEQYF
cdr3_nt: TGTGCCAGCTCCAGGGGGGGGCGTCATGAGCAGTACTTC
v_call: TRBV6-5
j_call: TRBJ2-7
d_call: -
clone_size: -

cdr3_aa: CASSWQPYTEAFF
cdr3_nt: TGTGCCAGCAGTTGGCAGCCCTACACTGAAGCTTTCTTT
v_call: TRBV6-2/TRBV6-3
j_call: TRBJ1-1
d_call: -
clone_size: -

cdr3_aa: CASSLSRDSYGYTF
cdr3_nt: TGTGCCAGCAGCTTAAGTCGGGACTCCTATGGCTACACCTTC
v_call: TRBV11-1
j_call: TRBJ1-2
d_call: -
clone_size: -

cdr3_aa: CASSSSGNRNEQFF
cdr3_nt: TGTGCCAGCAGCTCTAGCGGGAATAGAAATGAGCAGTTCTTC
v_call: TRBV11-1
j_call: TRBJ2-1
d_call: TRBD2
clone_size: few

cdr3_aa: CASSSWTGGSRNEQFF
cdr3_nt: TGTGCCAGCAGTTCATGGACAGGGGGCAGCAGGAATGAGCAGTTCTTC
v_call: TRBV27
j_call: TRBJ2-1
d_call: TRBD1
clone_size: -

cdr3_aa: CASNQGYSNQPQHF
cdr3_nt: TGTGCCAGCAATCAGGGGTATAGCAATCAGCCCCAGCATTTT
v_call: TRBV28
j_call: TRBJ1-5
d_call: -
clone_size: -

cdr3_aa: CASSLYTGELFF
cdr3_nt: TGTGCCAGCAGCTTATACACCGGGGAGCTGTTTTTT
v_call: TRBV5-5
j_call: TRBJ2-2
d_call: -
clone_size: -

cdr3_aa: CASSSLTSGNEQFF
cdr3_nt: TGTGCCAGCAGTTCCCTGACTAGCGGCAATGAGCAGTTCTTC
v_call: TRBV27
j_call: TRBJ2-1
d_call: TRBD2
clone_size: -

cdr3_aa: CASSLNWPNTEAFF
cdr3_nt: TGTGCCAGCAGCTTAAATTGGCCGAACACTGAAGCTTTCTTT
v_call: TRBV7-2
j_call: TRBJ1-1
d_call: -
clone_size: -

cdr3_aa: CASSLMAVGSWTQYF
cdr3_nt: TGTGCCAGCAGCTTGATGGCAGTCGGGAGTTGGACGCAGTATTTT
v_call: TRBV5-6
j_call: TRBJ2-3
d_call: -
clone_size: once

cdr3_aa: CAWRITGTFSGNTIYF
cdr3_nt: TGTGCCTGGAGAATAACAGGCACTTTCTCTGGAAACACCATATATTTT
v_call: TRBV30
j_call: TRBJ1-3
d_call: -
clone_size: few

cdr3_aa: CASSRGTGSDYGYTF
cdr3_nt: TGTGCCAGCAGCAGAGGGACGGGATCAGACTATGGCTACACCTTC
v_call: TRBV6-5
j_call: TRBJ1-2
d_call: -
clone_size: -

cdr3_aa: CASSLDGRGIGHEKLFF
cdr3_nt: TGTGCCAGCAGCTTAGATGGCAGGGGAATTGGTCATGAAAAACTGTTTTTT
v_call: TRBV7-9
j_call: TRBJ1-4
d_call: -
clone_size: -

cdr3_aa: CASSHGLAEAYEQYF
cdr3_nt: TGCGCCAGCAGCCACGGACTAGCGGAGGCCTACGAGCAGTACTTC
v_call: TRBV5-1
j_call: TRBJ2-7
d_call: TRBD2
clone_size: -

cdr3_aa: CASSLDGHSNQPQHF
cdr3_nt: TGTGCCAGCTCACTGGACGGCCATAGCAATCAGCCCCAGCATTTT
v_call: TRBV18
j_call: TRBJ1-5
d_call: -
clone_size: once

cdr3_aa: CASSLGPPTGNYGYTF
cdr3_nt: TGTGCCAGCAGCTTAGGCCCCCCGACAGGGAACTATGGCTACACCTTC
v_call: TRBV7-8
j_call: TRBJ1-2
d_call: TRBD1
clone_size: -

cdr3_aa: CATADRGRGDTEAFF
cdr3_nt: TGTGCCACCGCGGACAGGGGGCGTGGAGACACTGAAGCTTTCTTT
v_call: TRBV10-3
j_call: TRBJ1-1
d_call: TRBD1
clone_size: -

cdr3_aa: CASSLEARGTFVGPYNEQFF
cdr3_nt: TGTGCCAGCAGCTTAGAGGCGAGGGGCACCTTTGTTGGTCCTTACAATGAGCAGTTCTTC
v_call: TRBV11-2
j_call: TRBJ2-1
d_call: -
clone_size: -

cdr3_aa: CASSGSGAEAFF
cdr3_nt: TGCGCCAGCAGCGGTAGTGGGGCTGAAGCTTTCTTT
v_call: TRBV5-1
j_call: TRBJ1-1
d_call: -
clone_size: -

cdr3_aa: CASSYSGRGTNEQFF
cdr3_nt: TGTGCCAGCAGTTACTCGGGCAGGGGGACGAATGAGCAGTTCTTC
v_call: TRBV6-2/TRBV6-3
j_call: TRBJ2-1
d_call: TRBD1
clone_size: -

cdr3_aa: CASSFGQGGPDTQYF
cdr3_nt: TGTGCCAGCAGCTTCGGCCAGGGGGGCCCAGATACGCAGTATTTT
v_call: TRBV7-7
j_call: TRBJ2-3
d_call: -
clone_size: -

cdr3_aa: CASSQGGAQPQHF
cdr3_nt: TGTGCCAGCAGCCAAGGGGGGGCTCAGCCCCAGCATTTT
v_call: TRBV4-2
j_call: TRBJ1-5
d_call: -
clone_size: -

cdr3_aa: CASSLGGLETQYF
cdr3_nt: TGTGCCAGCAGCTTAGGGGGGCTGGAGACCCAGTACTTC
v_call: TRBV7-2
j_call: TRBJ2-5
d_call: -
clone_size: -

cdr3_aa: CASSEPTSGAETQYF
cdr3_nt: TGTGCCAGCAGTGAACCGACTAGCGGGGCAGAGACCCAGTACTTC
v_call: TRBV25-1
j_call: TRBJ2-5
d_call: TRBD2
clone_size: -

cdr3_aa: CATSNRYEQYF
cdr3_nt: TGTGCCACCAGCAACCGCTACGAGCAGTACTTC
v_call: TRBV15
j_call: TRBJ2-7
d_call: -
clone_size: -

cdr3_aa: CASSQDLGSGANVLTF
cdr3_nt: TGCGCCAGCAGCCAAGATTTGGGCTCTGGGGCCAACGTCCTGACTTTC
v_call: TRBV4-3
j_call: TRBJ2-6
d_call: -
clone_size: -

cdr3_aa: CASSQEGLVGPQHF
cdr3_nt: TGTGCCAGCAGCCAAGAGGGCCTCGTAGGACCCCAGCATTTT
v_call: TRBV3-1/TRBV3-2
j_call: TRBJ1-5
d_call: -
clone_size: -